The 27 T cell receptor beta chains presented below share a single source sample, sequenced in a study of PD-L1 blockade in urothelial cancer (TCRdb year 2017). Library method: the immunoSEQ multiplex PCR assay. The table comes from immuneACCESS by way of TCRdb, which keeps in-frame sequences with V and J called. Part of the clones is missing from these tables; in studies checked, under half for an unresolved V gene and the rest for unknown reasons. A total of 50,000 or so clones appear in this sample, 82% of them only once. The ten largest make up approximately 4% of the sample. Material: PBMCs, obtained around atezolizumab (anti-PD-L1) treatment. These receptors originate from a man in his 70s with urothelial cancer.

This CDR3 reads CASSIGGRGYNEQFF. The CDR3 nucleotides are TGTGCCAGTAGTATAGGAGGGAGGGGTTACAATGAGCAGTTCTTC. The chain is built from TRBV19 and TRBJ2-1, with 7 bases aligning to TRBD2. Germline-derived CDR1 and CDR2 are LNHDA and SQIVND (reference sequence). V lost 1 base, J lost 4 bases, and 4 bases stayed unmatched. The CDR3 contains 15 residues.

The sample holds one count of this clone. This CDR3 is CASSLAGDANYGYTF. For the CDR3, the DNA is TGCGCCAGCAGCTTGGCGGGGGACGCTAACTATGGCTACACCTTC. The rearrangement uses TRBV5-1 and TRBJ1-2; D is possibly TRBD1 (5 bases). The germline V gene encodes CDR1 SGHRS and CDR2 YFSETQ. The V gene lost 0 bases and the J gene lost 0 bases, with 9 bases spanning the gap. The CDR3 contains 15 residues.

Only a few counts were recorded for this clone. The chain combines TRBV30 with TRBJ2-5, with a possible D match to TRBD2 (6 bases). CDR1 is GTSNPN, CDR2 SVGIG, per germline (reference sequence). The CDR3 consists of 10 residues. The CDR3 sequence: CAGGTGTQYF. CDR3 coding DNA: TGTGCGGGGGGTACGGGGACCCAGTACTTC.

This clone was recorded once. V is TRBV19 and J is TRBJ1-2; 12 bases are shared with TRBD1. CDR1 and CDR2 from the germline V gene are LNHDA and SQIVND (reference sequence). The CDR3 loop spans 20 amino acids. Trimming at V came to 4 bases and at J to 4 bases, leaving 19 bases not matched to a gene. CDR3 residues: CASSTTGPRDRGPTTYGYTF. As DNA, the CDR3 is TGTGCCAGTAGTACGACTGGCCCCCGGGACAGGGGGCCGACAACCTATGGCTACACCTTC.

J is TRBJ1-1 and V is TRBV25-1; 8 bases match TRBD1. Germline assignment: CDR1 MGHDK and CDR2 SYGVNS. This CDR3 contains 14 residues. J gave up 6 bases and V 4 bases, and 7 bases lay outside the gene matches. The CDR3, as DNA: TGTGCCAGCAGTGGGACAGGGCGGGGGTCTGAAGCTTTCTTT. Encoded protein: CASSGTGRGSEAFF.

The J gene is TRBJ2-1, the V gene TRBV30; 8 positions agree with TRBD2. Germline V gene data show CDR1 as GTSNPN and CDR2 as SVGIG (reference sequence). The CDR3 sequence is 15 residues long. The V and J ends lost 3 bases and 3 bases, in that order; junction bases with no gene match: 7. The CDR3 protein is CAWSAGGRFYNEQFF. For the CDR3, the DNA is TGTGCCTGGAGCGCGGGCGGGAGGTTCTACAATGAGCAGTTCTTC.

The chain uses TRBV14 and TRBJ2-7; TRBD2 matches at 7 bases. The germline V gene encodes CDR1 SGHDN and CDR2 FVKESK. The CDR3 consists of 14 residues. The V and J ends lost 1 base and 6 bases, in that order; junction bases with no gene match: 6. The CDR3 region is CASSQAGGVLEQYF. CDR3 sequence (DNA): TGTGCCAGCAGCCAAGCGGGAGGAGTCCTCGAGCAGTACTTC.

J is TRBJ2-2 and V is TRBV11-2; tentatively, D is TRBD2 (5 bases). Germline V gene data show CDR1 as SGHAT and CDR2 as FQNNGV. V dropped 1 base and J dropped 6 bases, with 6 bases sitting between them. The CDR3 length is 13 residues. CDR3 in amino acids: CASSLVRAGELFF. CDR3 coding DNA: TGTGCCAGCAGCTTAGTGAGGGCCGGGGAGCTGTTTTTT.

This clone was found a few times. V usage is TRBV5-1 and J usage is TRBJ1-1; D is possibly TRBD1 (6 bases). CDR1 and CDR2 (germline): SGHRS, YFSETQ. The CDR3 loop spans 15 amino acids. Trimming stripped 0 bases from V and 1 base from J, with 10 bases between. The CDR3 DNA sequence: TGCGCCAGCAGCTTGGGTGACAGGTGGAACACTGAAGCTTTCTTT. Translation: CASSLGDRWNTEAFF.

The CDR3 region has the DNA TGTGCCAGCAGTTCCCAACTAGTAGATGAGCAGTTCTTC. It codes for CASSSQLVDEQFF. This sequence joins TRBV7-2 and TRBJ2-1; D might be TRBD2 (5 bases). With 6 bases removed from V and 8 bases from J, the gap between germline ends came to 14 bases. The CDR3 is made up of 13 amino acids. Germline values: CDR1 SGHTA, CDR2 FQGNSA.

This chain links TRBV6-1 with TRBJ2-2, with D hard to call. The CDR3 is made up of 16 amino acids. The V and J ends lost 1 base and 3 bases respectively, with 12 bases between them. Germline loops: CDR1 MNHNS, CDR2 SASEGT. CDR3: CASSEDFGGYTGELFF. DNA for the CDR3: TGTGCCAGCAGTGAAGACTTCGGCGGCTACACCGGGGAGCTGTTTTTT.

The rearrangement uses TRBV6-6 and TRBJ1-5, with TRBD1 identical over 8 bases. The CDR3 has 13 residues. V gave up 8 bases and J gave up 2 bases; unmatched junction bases: 2. Germline V gene sequence: CDR1 MNHNY, CDR2 SVGAGI (reference sequence). The CDR3, as DNA: TGTGCCAGCGGACAGGGTGGCAATCAGCCCCAGCATTTT. Residues: CASGQGGNQPQHF.

The chain combines TRBV10-3 with TRBJ2-2; D may be TRBD2 (5 bases). CDR1 and CDR2 from the germline V gene are ENHRY and SYGVKD. Between the trimmed V and J ends, which lost 10 bases and 0 bases, there was a span of 9 bases. The CDR3 spans 13 residues. The chain's CDR3 is CATEGSNTGELFF. The DNA for the CDR3 is TGTGCCACCGAGGGTTCGAACACCGGGGAGCTGTTTTTT.

This clone is a singleton in its sample. The V and J genes are TRBV4-1 and TRBJ2-7; 8 nucleotides line up with TRBD2. Germline V CDR1 and CDR2: MGHRA, YSYEKL. J gave up 4 bases and V 1 base, and 6 bases lay outside the gene matches. The CDR3 length is 15 residues. Written as DNA, the CDR3 is TGCGCCAGCAGCCAAGGGGCGGGAGGAATGTACGAGCAGTACTTC. Amino acids: CASSQGAGGMYEQYF.

The chain combines TRBV5-4 with TRBJ1-1; 9 bases align to TRBD1. CDR1 is SGHNT and CDR2 is YYREEE in the germline V gene (reference sequence). The CDR3 runs to 16 residues. The V gene end was trimmed by 4 bases and the J gene end by 4 bases; junction bases not matched to a gene: 11. This CDR3 is CASSRDRVGSGTEAFF. In DNA, the CDR3 is TGTGCCAGCAGCCGGGACAGGGTAGGGAGCGGCACTGAAGCTTTCTTT.

This sequence joins TRBV10-3 and TRBJ2-3; 8 positions agree with TRBD2. There are 14 residues in the CDR3. The junction had 7 bases not matched to a gene; V was cut back by 7 bases and J by 4 bases. CDR1 ENHRY and CDR2 SYGVKD come from the germline V gene. The CDR3 is CAITSSGSPDTQYF. In nucleotides, the CDR3 is TGTGCCATCACCTCAAGCGGGAGCCCAGATACGCAGTATTTT.

J is TRBJ1-6 and V is TRBV4-1; 7 bases are shared with TRBD1. CDR3 length equals 15 residues. With V trimmed by 2 bases and J by 7 bases, 5 bases remained unmatched. Germline loops: CDR1 MGHRA, CDR2 YSYEKL. The CDR3 DNA reads TGCGCCAGCAGCCAAACAGGGGATGCGAATTCACCCCTCCACTTT. The encoded protein is CASSQTGDANSPLHF.

This rearrangement joins TRBV5-1 to TRBJ1-1; the D is unclear. CDR1 and CDR2 from the germline V gene are SGHRS and YFSETQ. V lost 0 bases and J 5 bases, leaving 11 bases between the germline ends. The CDR3 totals 14 residues. The chain's CDR3 is CASSLGGSGTEAFF. CDR3 sequence (DNA): TGCGCCAGCAGCTTGGGAGGGTCGGGAACTGAAGCTTTCTTT.

The gene calls are TRBV20-1 and TRBJ2-1, with D hard to call. V shed 1 base and J shed 10 bases, with 8 bases lying between them. The CDR3 totals 11 residues. Looked up from germline, CDR1 is DFQATT and CDR2 is SNEGSKA (reference sequence). The CDR3 sequence is CSARGQREQFF. The DNA of the CDR3 is TGCAGTGCTAGAGGTCAGAGGGAGCAGTTCTTC.

CDR3 region: CATAGTSGRRGETQYF. CDR3 DNA sequence: TGTGCCACCGCCGGGACTAGCGGGAGGAGGGGGGAGACCCAGTACTTC. The V call is TRBV10-3, the J call TRBJ2-5, with TRBD2 matching over 15 bases. Germline-derived CDR1 and CDR2 are ENHRY and SYGVKD. CDR3 size: 16 residues. J lost 5 bases, V lost 10 bases, and 11 bases had no gene match.

The rearrangement uses TRBV5-1 and TRBJ2-1; TRBD1 is a possible D gene (7 bases). This CDR3 has 15 residues. Germline lookup yields CDR1 SGHRS and CDR2 YFSETQ. The germline V and J ends were trimmed by 0 bases and 5 bases, with 12 bases remaining between them. The CDR3 sequence is CASSLVQGGHNEQFF. The DNA of the CDR3 is TGCGCCAGCAGCTTGGTCCAGGGGGGTCACAATGAGCAGTTCTTC.

This clone came up once. The V gene is TRBV7-2, the J gene TRBJ2-4, with D unresolved. The germline CDR1 and CDR2 sequences are SGHTA and FQGNSA. Trimming removed 2 bases from V and 0 bases from J, with 8 bases in between. This CDR3 has 15 residues. Written as DNA, the CDR3 is TGTGCCAGCAGCTTAAGTTGGCAAGCCAAAAACATTCAGTACTTC. It codes for CASSLSWQAKNIQYF.

A word on this clone: Its ends do not fully match the called genes, so a read error is possible. This chain links TRBV2 with TRBJ2-7; TRBD1 aligns across 8 bases. This CDR3 is built from 15 residues. The germline gives CDR1 SNHLY, CDR2 FYNNEI. The CDR3 sequence: CASSVGQASSYEQYF. CDR3 sequence (DNA): TGTGCCAGCAGTGTGGGACAGGCGAGCTCCTACGAGCAGTATTTC.

The chain joins TRBV28 to TRBJ2-1, with TRBD2 matching over 10 bases. V shed 7 bases, J shed 7 bases, and the junction held 7 bases outside the gene matches. Germline lookup yields CDR1 MDHEN and CDR2 SYDVKM. CDR3 length equals 14 residues. The CDR3: CASTGGLAWNEQFF. CDR3 in DNA: TGTGCCAGCACCGGGGGACTAGCGTGGAATGAGCAGTTCTTC.

This clone was seen more than once but under ten times. The rearrangement joins TRBV30 to TRBJ1-2, with 10 bases matching TRBD1. The CDR3 consists of 13 residues. CDR1 and CDR2 (germline): GTSNPN, SVGIG (reference sequence). Trimming removed 1 base from V and 8 bases from J; junction bases left unmatched: 4. This CDR3 is CAWSGGQGLGYTF. CDR3 nucleotide sequence: TGTGCCTGGAGTGGGGGACAGGGGCTCGGCTACACCTTC.

The chain employs TRBV5-6 and TRBJ1-2; 10 bases are a match to TRBD1. Per germline, CDR1 SGHDT and CDR2 YYEEEE. The CDR3 spans 15 residues. V lost 0 bases and J lost 7; bases outside the gene matches: 6. The CDR3 reads CASSLGDRGLGGYTF. Here the CDR3 DNA reads TGTGCCAGCAGCTTGGGCGACAGGGGGCTAGGTGGCTACACCTTC.

The chain carries TRBV6-5 and TRBJ2-7, with a possible D match to TRBD1 (5 bases). Looked up from germline, CDR1 is MNHEY and CDR2 is SVGAGI. The CDR3 extends over 14 amino acids. The V gene lost 2 bases and the J gene lost 2 bases, with 10 bases spanning the gap. As DNA, the CDR3 is TGTGCCAGCAGTTACGGTACAGGACCCTACGAGCAGTACTTC. It yields the protein CASSYGTGPYEQYF.